Listed here are 13 T cell receptor beta chains from one sample, sequenced in a study of T cells in Graves' hyperthyroidism and ophthalmopathy. Template material for amplifying TCR beta CDR3 regions consisted of RNA transcripts. The HTBI primer set served for first-round RT-PCR of the TCR CDR3. A single record per CDR3 protein comes from TCRdb applying MiXCR to the multiplex PCR reads. The sample contains 650,000 to 850,000 distinct CDR3 sequences, 15% to 20% of which appear only once. The sequenced material came from blood. Receptors originate from a woman between 50 and 59 years old with Graves' hyperthyroidism that later progressed to Graves' ophthalmopathy.

The chain couples TRBV2 to TRBJ2-6; possibly TRBD1 or TRBD2 for D (6 bases each). CDR1 and CDR2 (germline): SNHLY, FYNNEI. V was cut by 2 bases and J by 3 bases, with 11 bases left in between. There are 16 residues in the CDR3. The CDR3 loop reads CASSEWGASGANVLTF. The CDR3 bases are TGTGCCAGCAGTGAATGGGGGGCTAGTGGGGCCAACGTCCTGACTTTC.

In its sample, this clonotype was seen many times. The rearrangement links TRBV27 to TRBJ1-2; 9 bases fit TRBD1. The CDR3 is made up of 15 amino acids. The germline V gene encodes CDR1 MNHEY and CDR2 SMNVEV (reference sequence). V lost 3 bases and J lost 4; bases outside the gene matches: 6. This CDR3 is CASSFSGTGIYGYTF. CDR3 in DNA: TGTGCCAGCAGTTTCTCCGGGACAGGGATCTATGGCTACACCTTC.

This sequence joins TRBV10-3 and TRBJ1-2; no clear D gene. The CDR3 contains 14 residues. V gave up 4 bases and J gave up 0 bases, with 9 bases separating them. Per germline, CDR1 ENHRY and CDR2 SYGVKD. The CDR3 loop is CAISGVRANYGYTF. The DNA of the CDR3 is TGTGCCATCAGTGGCGTTAGAGCTAACTATGGCTACACCTTC.

A single count supports this clonotype. As the CDR3 is not closed by the conserved phenylalanine or tryptophan, this likely results from a read error. The rearrangement links TRBV12-3 or TRBV12-4 to TRBJ1-2; possibly TRBD1 for D (6 bases). The V end was cut by 7 bases, the J end by 7 bases, with 13 bases between. This CDR3 is built from 12 residues. CDR3 coding DNA: TGTGCCAGCACCTACAGGGCCAGTGGCTACACCCTC. This gives the protein CASTYRASGYTL.

This clonotype was observed many times. The chain combines TRBV12-3 or TRBV12-4 with TRBJ1-1; D possibly corresponds to TRBD1 (5 bases). V gave up 3 bases and J gave up 1 base, with 9 bases separating them. There are 14 residues in the CDR3. Here the CDR3 reads CASSLGGPNTEAFF. The DNA of the CDR3 is TGTGCCAGCAGTTTGGGGGGACCGAACACTGAAGCTTTCTTT.

Notes on this clonotype: One end of the junction varies from germline; a read error may be responsible. DNA of the CDR3: TGTGCTAGCAGCCTAAGTGGTGCAGGGGGCAAAGAGACCCAGTACTTC. Its translation: CASSLSGAGGKETQYF. The rearrangement joins TRBV7-7 to TRBJ2-5, with 8 bases aligning to TRBD1. Germline V lookup: CDR1 SSHAT, CDR2 FNYEAQ (reference sequence). This CDR3 is built from 16 residues.

This clonotype showed up many times. The chain links TRBV12-3 or TRBV12-4 to TRBJ1-2; D is uncertain. V lost 3 bases, J lost 2 bases, and 16 bases lay in between. This CDR3 has 16 residues. CDR3 DNA sequence: TGTGCCAGCAGTTTGAGAGGGTCAGTCTCAAACTATGGCTACACCTTC. This encodes CASSLRGSVSNYGYTF.

Ten or more counts support this clonotype. The chain employs TRBV7-9 and TRBJ2-5, with 8 bases fitting TRBD2. The CDR3 has 16 residues. J was trimmed by 1 base and V by 1 base; bases with no gene match: 5. The germline CDR1 and CDR2 sequences are SEHNR and FQNEAQ (reference sequence). CDR3 residues: CASSLEQRGSQETQYF. The CDR3, as DNA: TGTGCCAGCAGCTTAGAACAGCGGGGGAGCCAAGAGACCCAGTACTTC.

This clonotype was counted between two and nine times. This chain connects TRBV29-1 to TRBJ2-3; the D gene is possibly TRBD2 (5 bases). The CDR3 totals 16 residues. Germline CDR1 is SQVTM and CDR2 is ANQGSEA. V shed 0 bases and J shed 3 bases, with 16 bases lying between them. In nucleotides, the CDR3 is TGCAGCGTTGAAGATCGGTTCTTATCGGGGACAGATACGCAGTATTTT. Amino acids: CSVEDRFLSGTDTQYF.

The chain couples TRBV13 to TRBJ2-2; 11 positions match TRBD1. The V segment lost 4 bases and the J segment 6 bases; nucleotides outside the gene matches: 10. Germline loops: CDR1 PRHDT, CDR2 FYEKMQ (reference sequence). This CDR3 has 17 residues. The CDR3 loop reads CASSSRWDRGTAGELFF. The CDR3 bases are TGTGCCAGCAGCTCTAGATGGGACAGGGGGACGGCCGGGGAGCTGTTTTTT. Full variable domain (outside the CDR3, taken from reference TRBV13 and TRBJ2-2): AAGVIQSPRHLIKEKRETATLKCYPIPRHDTVYWYQQGPGQDPQFLISFYEKMQSDKGSIPDRFSAQQFSDYHSELNMSSLELGDSALYFCASSSRWDRGTAGELFFGEGSRLTVL.

This clonotype was observed many times. This chain uses TRBV12-3 or TRBV12-4 with TRBJ2-7; 9 bases line up with TRBD1. J lost 6 bases, V lost 5 bases, and 5 bases had no gene match. There are 13 residues in the CDR3. CDR3 DNA sequence: TGTGCCAGCAGTCGGGACAGGGTAGGCGAGCAGTACTTC. This encodes CASSRDRVGEQYF.

This clonotype was seen ten or more times. The V call is TRBV2, the J call TRBJ2-4, with D possibly being TRBD2 (7 bases). V dropped 3 bases and J dropped 2 bases, with 14 bases sitting between them. Germline CDR1 reads SNHLY; CDR2 reads FYNNEI. CDR3 length: 16 residues. The DNA of the CDR3 is TGTGCCAGCAGTGACCCGGGGGGCGCGACCAAAAACATTCAGTACTTC. As protein: CASSDPGGATKNIQYF.

This rearrangement joins TRBV20-1 to TRBJ2-3, with 13 bases aligning to TRBD2. J was trimmed by 2 bases and V by 0 bases; bases with no gene match: 5. Germline V CDR1 and CDR2: DFQATT, SNEGSKA (reference sequence). This CDR3 region has 17 residues. This chain's CDR3 is CSARDPTSGGVTDTQYF. In nucleotides, the CDR3 is TGCAGTGCTAGAGATCCCACTAGCGGGGGGGTCACAGATACGCAGTATTTT.